The 17 T cell receptor beta chains below all came from one sample that was sequenced in a study of identical twins (dated by TCRdb to the mid-2010s). Library preparation employed 5' RACE. TCRdb lists the instrument as Illumina HiSeq 2000. TCRdb trimmed the raw reads at Q25, called clones with MiXCR and kept productive beta chains. Every CDR3 protein is listed once, alongside the most common genes and DNA of its rows. Counted in this sample were 270,000 or so distinct CDR3 sequences; 6.5% to 9.5% of them appeared once. Approximately 3% of the sample rests with the top ten. These sequences were also reported in another study, on yellow fever vaccine responses in identical twins.

Sequencing input: CD8+ T cells sorted from blood. The receptors come from a woman younger than 30 in good health.

J is TRBJ2-7 and V is TRBV20-1; no clear D. The ends were cut back, 0 bases at V and 2 bases at J, with 8 bases in the middle. Germline loops: CDR1 DFQATT, CDR2 SNEGSKA (reference sequence). The CDR3 runs to 13 residues. The CDR3 DNA reads as TGCAGTGCTAGAGAGCCAGGCCCCTACGAGCAGTACTTC. Residues: CSAREPGPYEQYF.

This clonotype was seen a handful of times. The V and J genes are TRBV5-6 and TRBJ1-2; D is uncertain. The CDR3 sequence is 15 residues long. V lost 0 bases to trimming and J lost 4 bases, with 13 bases between them. Germline CDR1 and CDR2: SGHDT and YYEEEE. The CDR3 coding sequence is TGTGCCAGCAGCTTGGGCGTTTGGCGGTCCTATGGCTACACCTTC. The encoded protein is CASSLGVWRSYGYTF. Using reference TRBV5-6 and TRBJ1-2 for the parts outside the CDR3, the full variable domain is DAGVTQSPTHLIKTRGQQVTLRCSPKSGHDTVSWYQQALGQGPQFIFQYYEEEERQRGNFPDRFSGHQFPNYSSELNVNALLLGDSALYLCASSLGVWRSYGYTFGSGTRLTVV.

To note about this clonotype: A single base separates this from a much larger clone, so it may be a read error. The conserved phenylalanine or tryptophan normally closing the CDR3 is absent here, so this likely arose from a read error. The rearrangement uses TRBV12-3 or TRBV12-4 and TRBJ2-3, with TRBD2 matching 13 bases. V dropped 5 bases and J dropped 7; count of bases not matched to a gene: 9. The CDR3 contains 16 residues. CDR3 sequence: CASSQKTSGRSNTQYL. CDR3 DNA: TGTGCCAGCAGTCAAAAGACTAGCGGGAGGTCGAATACGCAGTATTTA.

This clonotype was detected ten times or more. This chain joins TRBV6-1 and TRBJ1-5; a weak D match, TRBD1 (6 bases). The CDR3 spans 16 residues. V lost 5 bases to trimming and J lost 1 base, with 15 bases between them. Per the germline V gene, CDR1 is MNHNS and CDR2 is SASEGT. CDR3 DNA sequence: TGTGCCAGCAGTCCAGGGACACCAGACAGCAATCAGCCCCAGCATTTT. This codes for CASSPGTPDSNQPQHF.

This clonotype has only a few counts. The gene calls are TRBV9 and TRBJ1-2, with D hard to call. The germline V gene encodes CDR1 SGDLS and CDR2 YYNGEE. V lost 3 bases, J lost 3 bases, and 15 bases lay in between. The CDR3 has 15 residues. This CDR3 reads CASSGVLERDYGYTF. Written as DNA, the CDR3 is TGTGCCAGCAGCGGGGTGTTGGAGCGGGACTATGGCTACACCTTC.

This clonotype has a handful of counts. J is TRBJ2-3 and V is TRBV7-3; 12 bases match TRBD2. Germline-derived CDR1 and CDR2 are SGHTA and FQGTGA. V shed 4 bases, J shed 5 bases, and the junction held 4 bases outside the gene matches. This CDR3 region has 15 residues. Written as DNA, the CDR3 is TGTGCCAGCAGCTCTAGCGGGGGGGCGGGAGATACGCAGTATTTT. Translated, it gives CASSSSGGAGDTQYF.

This clonotype occurred many times. The V call is TRBV4-3, the J call TRBJ2-1, with 7 bases fitting TRBD2. Germline assignment: CDR1 LGHNA and CDR2 YSLEER. This CDR3 comprises 15 residues. The V gene end was trimmed by 3 bases and the J gene end by 9 bases; junction bases not matched to a gene: 11. The CDR3 protein is CASSHLASGAVEQFF. The CDR3 DNA reads as TGCGCCAGCAGCCATCTGGCCAGCGGGGCGGTTGAGCAGTTCTTC.

The V gene is TRBV4-3, the J gene TRBJ2-7; 7 positions match TRBD2. Germline CDR1 is LGHNA and CDR2 is YSLEER. CDR3 size: 15 residues. J was trimmed by 4 bases and V by 8 bases; bases with no gene match: 14. CDR3 sequence (DNA): TGCGCCAGCGCCCTCATGACTAGCCCCTCTTACGAGCAGTACTTC. Translating gives CASALMTSPSYEQYF.

This clonotype showed up just a few times. The V and J genes are TRBV9 and TRBJ2-1; weak D call: TRBD2 (7 bases). The CDR3 contains 16 residues. Germline CDR1 reads SGDLS; CDR2 reads YYNGEE. V was cut by 3 bases and J by 8 bases, with 21 bases left in between. The CDR3 coding sequence is TGTGCCAGCAGCGCCGAGGGGGGGGAGCGATTCGATGAGCAGTTCTTC. Translating it yields CASSAEGGERFDEQFF.

This clonotype was found a few times. The rearrangement uses TRBV18 and TRBJ2-7; no firm D call. The CDR3 length is 17 residues. CDR1 is KGHSH, CDR2 LQKENI, per germline. V gave up 0 bases and J gave up 3 bases, with 18 bases separating them. The CDR3 sequence: CASSPPNRAVSFYEQYF. The CDR3 nucleotides are TGTGCCAGCTCACCACCGAACCGGGCGGTATCCTTCTACGAGCAGTACTTC.

This clonotype came up many times. The chain is built from TRBV3-1 and TRBJ2-7; 8 bases align to TRBD1. V was pared by 0 bases and J by 3 bases, with 4 bases of the junction left unmatched. The CDR3 spans 15 residues. Germline CDR1 is LGHDT and CDR2 is YNNKEL (reference sequence). This CDR3 reads CASSQDPGQVYEQYF. In DNA, the CDR3 is TGTGCCAGCAGCCAAGATCCGGGACAGGTCTACGAGCAGTACTTC.

V usage is TRBV15 and J usage is TRBJ2-3, with 9 bases lining up with TRBD2. Trimming removed 7 bases from V and 7 bases from J; junction bases left unmatched: 12. Looked up from germline, CDR1 is LNHNV and CDR2 is YYDKDF (reference sequence). This CDR3 region has 15 residues. The CDR3 nucleotides are TGTGCCACCAATTGGCCCGGGACTAGCACGAATACGCAGTATTTT. Translation: CATNWPGTSTNTQYF.

This sequence joins TRBV19 and TRBJ2-7; the D is unclear. V was pared by 3 bases and J by 3 bases, with 9 bases between. The CDR3 has 13 amino acids. Germline V gene lookup returns CDR1 LNHDA and CDR2 SQIVND (reference sequence). In nucleotides, the CDR3 is TGTGCCAGTAGTATGGTGGGCGGCTACGAGCAGTACTTC. It translates to CASSMVGGYEQYF.

This chain joins TRBV11-3 and TRBJ2-1; 9 nucleotides match TRBD2. Germline trimming cut 1 base from V and 7 bases from J; bases unmatched to any gene: 5. Germline V gene lookup returns CDR1 SGHNT and CDR2 YENEEA. This CDR3 spans 15 amino acids. In nucleotides, the CDR3 is TGTGCCAGCAGCTTAGGTCTAGCGGGAATGAATGAGCAGTTCTTC. Amino acids: CASSLGLAGMNEQFF.

This clonotype was seen a handful of times. The chain recombines TRBV6-1 with TRBJ2-3; D not resolved. CDR3 size: 15 residues. Germline V gene lookup returns CDR1 MNHNS and CDR2 SASEGT. The V end lost 3 bases, the J end lost 2 bases, and 12 bases lay between the germline ends. The CDR3 nucleotides read TGTGCCAGCAGTGACAGGATCGCCCTCACAGATACGCAGTATTTT. It is translated as CASSDRIALTDTQYF.

This clonotype was seen at least ten times. The chain has TRBV7-2 and TRBJ2-3, with 10 bases fitting TRBD2. CDR3 length: 16 amino acids. Germline assignment: CDR1 SGHTA and CDR2 FQGNSA. Germline trimming cut 4 bases from V and 2 bases from J; bases unmatched to any gene: 6. Written as DNA, the CDR3 is TGTGCCAGCAGCTACTCGACTAGCGGGCCCACAGATACGCAGTATTTT. Translating gives CASSYSTSGPTDTQYF.

This clonotype was seen only a few times. The CDR3 sequence: CASSPLGEAGELFF. DNA of the CDR3: TGTGCCAGCAGTCCCCTAGGCGAGGCCGGGGAGCTGTTTTTT. The chain is built from TRBV27 and TRBJ2-2; D remains unclear. CDR3 length: 14 amino acids. Trimming shortened V by 5 bases and J by 6 bases, and 13 bases separated the two germline ends. Per the germline V gene, CDR1 is MNHEY and CDR2 is SMNVEV (reference sequence).